This TCR beta chain comes out of a study of T cell responses to AZD1222 COVID-19 vaccine. Sequencing was performed with immunoSEQ multiplex PCR; in TCRdb, only in-frame clones are kept and a portion is missing. The data contain about 140,000 clones, more than 85% of them seen just once; the ten biggest clones take up 9.5% to 15%. This specimen consisted of peripheral blood, obtained after recovery from COVID-19. The origin of this receptor is an adult who had recovered from COVID-19.

The DNA for the CDR3 is TGCGCCAGCAGCTCGGACACGAACACTGAAGCTTTCTTT. It is translated as CASSSDTNTEAFF. The V gene is TRBV5-1, the J gene TRBJ1-1, with D tentatively TRBD1 (5 bases). V lost 3 bases and J 1 base, leaving 7 bases between the germline ends. The CDR3 spans 13 residues. Germline loops: CDR1 SGHRS, CDR2 YFSETQ.